There are many counts of the clone carrying this T cell receptor beta chain. The antigen is not known. The CDR3 covers 17 residues. CDR1 and CDR2 (germline): SGHVS, FQNEAQ. V dropped 5 bases and J dropped 6; count of bases not matched to a gene: 13. TCRdb passed the reads through MiXCR, listing each CDR3 protein once. The sample lists 55,000 to 85,000 distinct CDR3 sequences, under 5% occurring once. The sample originates from a study of T cell repertoires in cytomegalovirus infection. Study-wide background: Indicated by public TCR beta signatures were CMV infection and matching HLA type. Whole-study results and caveats: Cumulative frequency of public TCR beta families picked out carriers of CMV plus the relevant HLA. Dominant in the ex vivo response were TCR beta clonotypes restricted by HLA-C and specific for CMV.

Material: PBMCs. V gene TRBV7-8 combines with J gene TRBJ2-1, with 10 bases identical to TRBD2. The sequence was obtained from a human donor in good health (CMV status not recorded). Some clones in this sample may be carry-over from other donors' samples. In DNA form, the CDR3 reads TGTGCCAGCAGCCCCCGGAGGGAAAGCGGGAGGGCCAATGAGCAGTTCTTC. Translation gives CASSPRRESGRANEQFF.